The 26 T cell receptor beta chains below were found in one sample sequenced in a study of CXCR3-negative and CXCR3-positive naive CD8 T cells. Preparation of TRB cDNA libraries relied on 5' RACE carrying UMI labels. TCRdb re-called the 5' RACE reads and shows each CDR3 protein once, DNA omitted. This sample's clone table lists 55,000 to 75,000 distinct CDR3 sequences. Study-level points and caveats: Greater hydrophobicity was found in TRB CDR3s of CXCR3-positive naive cells than of CXCR3-negative naive cells.

Their antigens are not known. The sequenced sample was naive CXCR3+ CD8+ T cells from blood. The subset denotes: CD45RO-CCR7+CD27+CD95- naive CD8+ T cells expressing CXCR3 (TNR3+). All receptors come from a human donor in good health. Some clones in this sample may be carry-over from other donors' samples.

The chain employs TRBV7-9 and TRBJ2-3; TCRdb's D gene call, TRBD2, goes unchecked for lack of DNA. Germline values: CDR1 SEHNR, CDR2 FQNEAQ (reference sequence). The CDR3 loop spans 17 amino acids. This CDR3 reads CASSSGGGGLITDTQYF.

The CDR3 loop reads CASSQADTPTDTQYF. This rearrangement joins TRBV7-9 to TRBJ2-3. Germline V gene data show CDR1 as SEHNR and CDR2 as FQNEAQ (reference sequence). The CDR3 loop spans 15 amino acids.

The chain joins TRBV9 to TRBJ2-7; TCRdb's D call of TRBD1 is untestable without DNA. Germline V lookup: CDR1 SGDLS, CDR2 YYNGEE. The CDR3 contains 15 residues. The CDR3 sequence: CASSVEDRVTYEQYF.

The chain couples TRBV15 to TRBJ2-1. CDR3 length: 13 residues. Germline lookup yields CDR1 LNHNV and CDR2 YYDKDF (reference sequence). CDR3 in amino acids: CATSRAFYNEQFF.

The V and J genes are TRBV6-5 and TRBJ2-7; TCRdb selects TRBD2, and the lack of DNA leaves this call unchecked. The CDR3 extends over 14 amino acids. Per germline, CDR1 MNHEY and CDR2 SVGAGI. CDR3 protein: CASSYLTLGYEQYF.

This sequence joins TRBV29-1 and TRBJ2-7; the D gene TCRdb calls, TRBD1, cannot be checked with no DNA. CDR1 is SQVTM, CDR2 ANQGSEA, per germline. This CDR3 has 13 amino acids. CDR3: CSVGQGASYEQYF.

This chain joins TRBV18 and TRBJ1-2; the D gene TCRdb calls, TRBD1, cannot be checked with no DNA. The CDR3 extends over 15 amino acids. CDR1 and CDR2 from the germline V gene are KGHSH and LQKENI. This chain's CDR3 is CASSPGGRLYYGYTF.

The chain uses TRBV6-2 or TRBV6-3 and TRBJ2-6; there is no DNA to check the TCRdb D call of TRBD1. Germline V gives CDR1 MNHEY, CDR2 SVGEGT. The CDR3 length is 17 residues. Here the CDR3 reads CASFFDRSSSGANVLTF.

The chain couples TRBV2 to TRBJ2-2; lacking DNA, the TRBD1 call made by TCRdb goes unchecked. CDR3 length: 16 amino acids. CDR1 and CDR2 (germline): SNHLY, FYNNEI. The CDR3 reads CASSEATQAFAGELFF.

The chain is built from TRBV7-8 and TRBJ2-1; TCRdb's assignment of TRBD1 cannot be checked, as there is no DNA. There are 15 residues in the CDR3. In germline, CDR1 is SGHVS, CDR2 FQNEAQ. The CDR3 loop is CASSLMGARVNEQFF.

The gene calls are TRBV9 and TRBJ2-1. CDR3 length: 13 residues. The germline V gene has CDR1 SGDLS and CDR2 YYNGEE. This CDR3 reads CASSPQIPNEQFF.

The genes are TRBV12-3 or TRBV12-4 and TRBJ2-1; with no DNA, the TCRdb D assignment of TRBD2 cannot be verified. The CDR3 spans 16 residues. CDR3 sequence: CASTSQTSGGYNEQFF.

The CDR3 region is CASSFYSGGATEQYF. The chain uses TRBV6-6 and TRBJ2-7; the TCRdb call, TRBD2, lacks DNA for checking. Germline assignment: CDR1 MNHNY and CDR2 SVGAGI (reference sequence). CDR3 length equals 15 residues.

The chain combines TRBV7-9 with TRBJ2-1; the TCRdb call, TRBD2, lacks DNA for checking. The CDR3 totals 17 residues. CDR1 SEHNR and CDR2 FQNEAQ come from the germline V gene (reference sequence). CDR3: CASSPGTSGLHFNEQFF.

Measured by frequency, this clonotype is medium-sized. The rearrangement joins TRBV10-1 to TRBJ2-7. The CDR3 loop spans 13 amino acids. Germline V lookup: CDR1 WNHNN, CDR2 SYGVQD (reference sequence). The CDR3 sequence is CASSESPGYEQYF.

The chain combines TRBV5-1 with TRBJ2-5; TCRdb calls TRBD1, which cannot be checked without DNA. Germline CDR1 and CDR2: SGHRS and YFSETQ. This CDR3 is 16 amino acids long. CDR3 protein: CASSLASVTTGETQYF. Using reference TRBV5-1 and TRBJ2-5 for the parts outside the CDR3, the full variable domain is KAGVTQTPRYLIKTRGQQVTLSCSPISGHRSVSWYQQTPGQGLQFLFEYFSETQRNKGNFPGRFSGRQFSNSRSEMNVSTLELGDSALYLCASSLASVTTGETQYFGPGTRLLVL.

This chain's CDR3 is CASSLGTGGYGYTF. This chain joins TRBV12-3 or TRBV12-4 and TRBJ1-2; the D call from TCRdb, TRBD1, cannot be confirmed without DNA. The CDR3 has 14 amino acids.

This rearrangement joins TRBV6-5 to TRBJ1-1; TCRdb's D call, TRBD1, is unchecked because there is no DNA. Germline assignment: CDR1 MNHEY and CDR2 SVGAGI. The CDR3 loop spans 13 amino acids. The CDR3 sequence: CAGSHGTGVEAFF.

J is TRBJ1-1 and V is TRBV29-1. The CDR3 is 12 residues long. Germline-derived CDR1 and CDR2 are SQVTM and ANQGSEA. CDR3 sequence reads: CSVEDNTSEAFF.

The chain uses TRBV20-1 and TRBJ1-3; lacking DNA, the TRBD1 call made by TCRdb goes unchecked. From germline, CDR1 is DFQATT and CDR2 SNEGSKA (reference sequence). The CDR3 loop spans 14 amino acids. CDR3 amino acids: CSAPDFSSGNTIYF.

V and J are TRBV7-9 and TRBJ2-1; TCRdb's D call of TRBD1 is untestable without DNA. This CDR3 is built from 14 residues. Germline V gives CDR1 SEHNR, CDR2 FQNEAQ (reference sequence). This chain's CDR3 is CASPPDRRWNEKFF.

This chain uses TRBV5-1 with TRBJ2-5; the D call from TCRdb, TRBD1, cannot be confirmed without DNA. This CDR3 contains 16 residues. In germline, CDR1 is SGHRS, CDR2 YFSETQ. The CDR3 is CASTDPDRGHQETQYF. The complete variable domain, with remaining parts taken from reference TRBV5-1 and TRBJ2-5, reads KAGVTQTPRYLIKTRGQQVTLSCSPISGHRSVSWYQQTPGQGLQFLFEYFSETQRNKGNFPGRFSGRQFSNSRSEMNVSTLELGDSALYLCASTDPDRGHQETQYFGPGTRLLVL.

CDR3 region: CASSLSDSEQFF. The chain couples TRBV11-3 to TRBJ2-1. Per the germline V gene, CDR1 is SGHNT and CDR2 is YENEEA. This CDR3 contains 12 residues.

The V call is TRBV27, the J call TRBJ2-3; TCRdb picks TRBD2, but there is no DNA to check that call. Germline CDR1 and CDR2: MNHEY and SMNVEV (reference sequence). This CDR3 comprises 14 residues. The CDR3 reads CASSSDWYTDTQYF.

This chain joins TRBV7-2 and TRBJ2-3. This CDR3 region has 16 residues. The germline CDR1 and CDR2 sequences are SGHTA and FQGNSA. CDR3 in amino acids: CASSLVWVSSTDTQYF.

The chain recombines TRBV18 with TRBJ2-5. Germline V gives CDR1 KGHSH, CDR2 LQKENI. The CDR3 loop spans 12 amino acids. CDR3 protein: CASSPLGETQYF.